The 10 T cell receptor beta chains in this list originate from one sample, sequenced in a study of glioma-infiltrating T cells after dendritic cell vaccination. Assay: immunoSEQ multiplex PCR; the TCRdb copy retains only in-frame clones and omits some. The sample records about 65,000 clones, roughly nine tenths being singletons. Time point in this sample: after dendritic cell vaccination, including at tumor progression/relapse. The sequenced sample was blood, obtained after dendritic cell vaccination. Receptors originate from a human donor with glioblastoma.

The CDR3 DNA sequence: TGTGCCAGTTCCGACAGGGGGCTTAATGAGCAGTTCTTC. Its translation: CASSDRGLNEQFF. The V call is TRBV6-6, the J call TRBJ2-1; 10 bases match TRBD1. V gave up 9 bases and J gave up 7 bases; unmatched junction bases: 6. This CDR3 has 13 residues. Germline CDR1 and CDR2: MNHNY and SVGAGI (reference sequence).

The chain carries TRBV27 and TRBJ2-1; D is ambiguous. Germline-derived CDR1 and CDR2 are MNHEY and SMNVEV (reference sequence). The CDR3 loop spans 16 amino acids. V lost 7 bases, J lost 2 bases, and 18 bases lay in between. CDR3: CASTQRLLDPYNEQFF. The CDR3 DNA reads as TGTGCCAGCACTCAACGACTGCTCGACCCCTACAATGAGCAGTTCTTC.

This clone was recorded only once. Here the CDR3 reads CASSIQGIINSPLHF. DNA of the CDR3: TGTGCCAGTAGTATCCAGGGGATTATCAATTCACCCCTCCACTTT. V usage is TRBV19 and J usage is TRBJ1-6; TRBD1 is a possible D gene (6 bases). Germline V gene lookup returns CDR1 LNHDA and CDR2 SQIVND (reference sequence). The CDR3 runs to 15 residues. V lost 3 bases, J lost 7 bases, and 13 bases lay in between. Supplemented by reference TRBV19 and TRBJ1-6, the full variable domain reads DGGITQSPKYLFRKEGQNVTLSCEQNLNHDAMYWYRQDPGQGLRLIYYSQIVNDFQKGDIAEGYSVSREKKESFPLTVTSAQKNPTAFYLCASSIQGIINSPLHFGNGTRLTVT.

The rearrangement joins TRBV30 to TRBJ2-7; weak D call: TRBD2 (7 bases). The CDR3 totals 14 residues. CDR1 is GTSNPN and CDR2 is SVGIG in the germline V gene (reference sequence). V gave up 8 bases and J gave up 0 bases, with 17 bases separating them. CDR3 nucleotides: TGTGCCGGACAGCGGGGTTCACACTCCTACGAGCAGTACTTC. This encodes CAGQRGSHSYEQYF.

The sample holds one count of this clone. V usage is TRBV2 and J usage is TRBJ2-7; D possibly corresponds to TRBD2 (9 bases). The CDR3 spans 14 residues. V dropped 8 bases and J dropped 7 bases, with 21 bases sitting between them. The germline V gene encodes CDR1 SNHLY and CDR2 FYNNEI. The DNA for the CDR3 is TGTGCCAGCCTAAGGACAGGGAGCGGGAGGGAGCAGTACTTC. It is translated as CASLRTGSGREQYF.

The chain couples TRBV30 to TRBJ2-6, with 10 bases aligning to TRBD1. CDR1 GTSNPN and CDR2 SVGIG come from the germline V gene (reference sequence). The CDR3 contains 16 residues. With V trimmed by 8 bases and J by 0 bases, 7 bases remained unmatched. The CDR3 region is CAATGTGASGANVLTF. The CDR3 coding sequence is TGTGCCGCCACAGGGACAGGGGCCTCTGGGGCCAACGTCCTGACTTTC.

DNA of the CDR3: TGTGCCTGGAGGGGACTAGCGGGACTTAATGAGCAGTTCTTC. Translating it yields CAWRGLAGLNEQFF. The chain joins TRBV30 to TRBJ2-1, with 13 bases aligning to TRBD2. Germline CDR1 GTSNPN, CDR2 SVGIG (reference sequence). Trimming removed 3 bases from V and 7 bases from J; junction bases left unmatched: 3. CDR3 length: 14 residues.

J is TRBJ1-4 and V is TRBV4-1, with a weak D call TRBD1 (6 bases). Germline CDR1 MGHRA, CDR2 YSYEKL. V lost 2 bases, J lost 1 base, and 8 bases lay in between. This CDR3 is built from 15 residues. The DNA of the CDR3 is TGCGCCAGCAGCCAATCACAGGGAACTAATGAAAAACTGTTTTTT. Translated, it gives CASSQSQGTNEKLFF.

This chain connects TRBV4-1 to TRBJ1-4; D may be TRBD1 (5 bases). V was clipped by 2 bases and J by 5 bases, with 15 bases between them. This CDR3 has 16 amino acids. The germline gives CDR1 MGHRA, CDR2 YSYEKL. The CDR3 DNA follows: TGCGCCAGCAGCCAACGGTGGTCAGGGTGGAATGAAAAACTGTTTTTT. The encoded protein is CASSQRWSGWNEKLFF.

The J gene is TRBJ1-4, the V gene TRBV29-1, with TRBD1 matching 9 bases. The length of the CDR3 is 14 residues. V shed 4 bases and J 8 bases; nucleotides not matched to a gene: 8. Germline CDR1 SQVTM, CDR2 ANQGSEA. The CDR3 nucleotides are TGCAGCGTTGGGGTGGGGACAGGGCGCGAAAAACTGTTTTTT. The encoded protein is CSVGVGTGREKLFF.